This TCR beta chain was identified during a study of T cells in Graves' hyperthyroidism and ophthalmopathy. There are many counts of this clonotype. Its specificity is not known. In germline, CDR1 is MNHEY, CDR2 SMNVEV (reference sequence). CDR3 length equals 15 residues. V was shortened by 5 bases and J by 0 bases, with 11 bases between the two germline ends. Each ophthalmopathy patient scored at least 3 on the Clinical Activity Score and at least 4 on NOSPECS grade, with duration under 3 months. Researchers amplified the TCR beta CDR3 regions from RNA transcripts. HTBI primers were the set used in a first-round RT-PCR of the TCR CDR3. TCRdb called the multiplex PCR reads again in MiXCR, with one record for every CDR3 protein. The sample lists 500,000 or so distinct CDR3 sequences; roughly 17% were seen once. Study findings and constraints: In the blood, most expanded thyroid clonotypes above 0.001 appeared as well.

The J gene is TRBJ2-1, the V gene TRBV27; perhaps D is TRBD1 or TRBD2 (5 bases each). This clonotype was obtained from a woman aged 18-29 years with Graves' ophthalmopathy. The sequenced sample was blood. The CDR3 sequence: CASSDWGSSYNEQFF. DNA of the CDR3: TGTGCCAGCAGTGACTGGGGGAGCTCCTACAATGAGCAGTTCTTC.